Each of the 25 T cell receptor beta chains below was sequenced from the same sample in a study of cytomegalovirus exposure and HLA in healthy donors. 60 Vbeta and 13 Jbeta primers were used in PCR. The protocol was immunoSEQ multiplex PCR, while the TCRdb copy is restricted to in-frame clones and leaves out a portion. The table lists tens of thousands of clones, with roughly 27% in the top ten. Input material: PBMCs. All receptors derive from a man aged 35-49 years in good health and CMV-seropositive.

The V and J genes are TRBV10-3 and TRBJ2-3, with D possibly matching TRBD1 (5 bases). V gave up 4 bases and J gave up 2 bases, with 10 bases separating them. The CDR3 covers 14 residues. From germline, CDR1 is ENHRY and CDR2 SYGVKD. CDR3 sequence (DNA): TGTGCCATCAGTGGGGGCCAGGCCACAGATACGCAGTATTTT. It is translated as CAISGGQATDTQYF.

This rearrangement joins TRBV5-6 to TRBJ2-7; D is perhaps TRBD2 (6 bases). Germline V lookup: CDR1 SGHDT, CDR2 YYEEEE. Trimming stripped 1 base from V and 0 bases from J, with 8 bases between. The CDR3 length is 14 residues. The CDR3, as DNA: TGTGCCAGCAGCTTGCCCGGGAGCTCCTACGAGCAGTACTTC. Residues: CASSLPGSSYEQYF.

The chain has TRBV9 and TRBJ2-3; 10 bases map to TRBD2. The trim removed 3 bases at V and 1 base at J, leaving 2 bases unmatched. There are 15 residues in the CDR3. Per germline, CDR1 SGDLS and CDR2 YYNGEE. The CDR3: CASSAGTSGTDTQYF. Written as DNA, the CDR3 is TGTGCCAGCAGCGCAGGGACTAGCGGCACAGATACGCAGTATTTT.

The chain joins TRBV19 to TRBJ1-5, with a weak D call TRBD1 (6 bases). The CDR3 has 15 residues. V lost 3 bases, J lost 7 bases, and 16 bases lay in between. Germline loops: CDR1 LNHDA, CDR2 SQIVND (reference sequence). The CDR3 loop reads CASSIVWGPGQPQHF. Written as DNA, the CDR3 is TGTGCCAGTAGTATCGTATGGGGGCCGGGGCAGCCCCAGCATTTT.

The V and J genes are TRBV9 and TRBJ2-7, with TRBD2 identical over 9 bases. Germline trimming cut 0 bases from V and 2 bases from J; bases unmatched to any gene: 3. This CDR3 is built from 15 residues. Germline CDR1 reads SGDLS; CDR2 reads YYNGEE. The CDR3 protein is CASSVGSGSAYEQYF. Written as DNA, the CDR3 is TGTGCCAGCAGCGTAGGTAGCGGGAGCGCCTACGAGCAGTACTTC.

This sequence joins TRBV27 and TRBJ2-4; D is undetermined. Germline CDR1 is MNHEY and CDR2 is SMNVEV (reference sequence). Trimming shortened V by 6 bases and J by 11 bases, and 17 bases separated the two germline ends. The CDR3 contains 13 residues. CDR3 in DNA: TGTGCCAGCAGCCTATCCCGCGAGTTCTTTCAGTACTTC. Protein sequence: CASSLSREFFQYF.

The V gene is TRBV27, the J gene TRBJ2-5; TRBD2 aligns across 8 bases. Per germline, CDR1 MNHEY and CDR2 SMNVEV (reference sequence). CDR3 size: 15 residues. Unmatched junction bases numbered 11, after V lost 6 bases and J lost 5 bases. The CDR3, as DNA: TGTGCCAGCAGCCACGGACTAGCCGGTTCGGAGACCCAGTACTTC. Translated, it gives CASSHGLAGSETQYF.

V and J are TRBV6-5 and TRBJ1-2, with D possibly being TRBD1 (5 bases). Germline lookup yields CDR1 MNHEY and CDR2 SVGAGI. V gave up 5 bases and J gave up 5 bases, with 9 bases separating them. The CDR3 is 12 residues long. DNA of the CDR3: TGTGCCAGCAGTGAACGGGGGTATGGCTACACCTTC. It translates to CASSERGYGYTF.

This chain's CDR3 is CASSSGTGGYSEAFF. Written as DNA, the CDR3 is TGTGCCAGCAGTTCGGGGACAGGGGGCTATTCTGAAGCTTTCTTT. The J gene is TRBJ1-1, the V gene TRBV27; 12 bases line up with TRBD1. With V trimmed by 4 bases and J by 6 bases, 6 bases remained unmatched. Germline V gives CDR1 MNHEY, CDR2 SMNVEV (reference sequence). This CDR3 is built from 15 residues.

The V gene is TRBV6-1, the J gene TRBJ1-4, with D tentatively TRBD1 (6 bases). There are 14 residues in the CDR3. Germline V lookup: CDR1 MNHNS, CDR2 SASEGT. Trimming shortened V by 8 bases and J by 8 bases, and 18 bases separated the two germline ends. CDR3 bases: TGTGCCAGCCAGGCGGGGGACATTAGCGAAAAACTGTTTTTT. Translated: CASQAGDISEKLFF.

The CDR3 region is CSVEGSQGSDEQYF. The CDR3 coding sequence is TGCAGCGTTGAGGGGTCACAGGGGAGCGACGAGCAGTACTTC. This chain uses TRBV29-1 with TRBJ2-7; 7 nucleotides align to TRBD1. Per the germline V gene, CDR1 is SQVTM and CDR2 is ANQGSEA. The CDR3 extends over 14 amino acids. The trim removed 3 bases at V and 5 bases at J, leaving 10 bases unmatched.

The chain couples TRBV7-9 to TRBJ2-3; 11 bases align to TRBD1. V lost 0 bases and J lost 5; bases outside the gene matches: 4. Germline assignment: CDR1 SEHNR and CDR2 FQNEAQ (reference sequence). The CDR3 has 16 residues. CDR3 coding DNA: TGTGCCAGCAGCTTAGCGCCGGACAGGGGGCAAGATACGCAGTATTTT. Residues: CASSLAPDRGQDTQYF.

The chain combines TRBV4-3 with TRBJ1-2; TRBD1 matches at 9 bases. J lost 8 bases, V lost 4 bases, and 5 bases had no gene match. Germline loops: CDR1 LGHNA, CDR2 YSLEER. The CDR3 sequence is 13 residues long. The CDR3: CASSPRTGEGYTF. CDR3 coding DNA: TGCGCCAGCAGCCCTAGGACAGGGGAAGGCTACACCTTC.

The V gene is TRBV28, the J gene TRBJ1-3; D may be TRBD1 (6 bases). The CDR3 sequence is 17 residues long. Germline assignment: CDR1 MDHEN and CDR2 SYDVKM. The V and J ends lost 5 bases and 0 bases respectively, with 17 bases between them. CDR3 residues: CASSSQTGGFSGNTIYF. CDR3 DNA: TGTGCCAGCAGTAGTCAGACAGGAGGTTTCTCTGGAAACACCATATATTTT.

The V call is TRBV4-1, the J call TRBJ2-3; a weak D match, TRBD2 (6 bases). V was clipped by 3 bases and J by 2 bases, with 15 bases between them. The CDR3 loop spans 16 amino acids. Germline-derived CDR1 and CDR2 are MGHRA and YSYEKL. The CDR3 loop is CASSQIADSYTDTQYF. In nucleotides, the CDR3 is TGCGCCAGCAGCCAGATAGCGGATTCCTACACAGATACGCAGTATTTT.

The chain couples TRBV6-6 to TRBJ1-5; no reliable D call. In germline, CDR1 is MNHNY, CDR2 SVGAGI (reference sequence). The V end was cut by 1 base, the J end by 4 bases, with 14 bases between. This CDR3 contains 16 residues. This chain's CDR3 is CASSYFHRQLNQPQHF. DNA of the CDR3: TGTGCCAGCAGTTACTTTCACAGACAACTTAATCAGCCCCAGCATTTT.

The chain carries TRBV29-1 and TRBJ1-2; 8 nucleotides agree with TRBD1. Germline assignment: CDR1 SQVTM and CDR2 ANQGSEA. V was clipped by 1 base and J by 8 bases; unmatched bases: 3. The CDR3 spans 12 residues. The CDR3: CSVEGSGGGYTF. The DNA for the CDR3 is TGCAGCGTTGAAGGATCAGGGGGCGGCTACACCTTC.

The J gene is TRBJ2-7, the V gene TRBV5-1; 14 bases agree with TRBD2. This CDR3 has 15 residues. V shed 3 bases, J shed 5 bases, and the junction held 4 bases outside the gene matches. Looked up from germline, CDR1 is SGHRS and CDR2 is YFSETQ. The CDR3 loop is CASSWTSGGLNEQYF. The CDR3, as DNA: TGCGCCAGCAGCTGGACTAGCGGGGGGCTTAACGAGCAGTACTTC.

The chain joins TRBV6-6 to TRBJ2-7; D gene unclear. The V gene lost 4 bases and the J gene lost 12 bases, with 16 bases spanning the gap. Per germline, CDR1 MNHNY and CDR2 SVGAGI (reference sequence). The CDR3 totals 12 residues. CDR3 loop: CASSSHVAVGYF. DNA for the CDR3: TGTGCCAGCAGTTCCCATGTGGCGGTGGGGTACTTC.

V and J are TRBV5-1 and TRBJ2-1, with D possibly TRBD2 on 6 matching bases. Germline lookup yields CDR1 SGHRS and CDR2 YFSETQ. V was shortened by 4 bases and J by 8 bases, with 19 bases between the two germline ends. The CDR3 totals 15 residues. CDR3 bases: TGCGCCAGCAGCGAAGAACTAGCACGGCGGCATGAGCAGTTCTTC. This translates into CASSEELARRHEQFF.

The chain has TRBV2 and TRBJ2-3; a weak D match, TRBD2 (5 bases). The CDR3 extends over 14 amino acids. CDR1 SNHLY and CDR2 FYNNEI come from the germline V gene. The V and J ends lost 4 bases and 1 base respectively, with 9 bases between them. CDR3 nucleotide sequence: TGTGCCAGCAGTGGGCGGGCCCGCACAGATACGCAGTATTTT. Residues: CASSGRARTDTQYF.

The J gene is TRBJ2-2, the V gene TRBV5-1; D gene ambiguous. The CDR3 is 15 residues long. Trimming cost V 4 bases and J 7 bases, with 17 bases left between them. Germline CDR1 SGHRS, CDR2 YFSETQ. The CDR3 here is CASSPGTRLSGELFF. DNA of the CDR3: TGCGCCAGCAGCCCCGGTACGAGGTTGAGCGGGGAGCTGTTTTTT. The full variable domain, completed using reference TRBV5-1 and TRBJ2-2, is KAGVTQTPRYLIKTRGQQVTLSCSPISGHRSVSWYQQTPGQGLQFLFEYFSETQRNKGNFPGRFSGRQFSNSRSEMNVSTLELGDSALYLCASSPGTRLSGELFFGEGSRLTVL.

V usage is TRBV10-3 and J usage is TRBJ1-2; D is ambiguous. Germline V CDR1 and CDR2: ENHRY, SYGVKD. The CDR3 sequence is 13 residues long. V gave up 7 bases and J gave up 8 bases, with 17 bases separating them. CDR3 protein: CAINPGEGAGYTF. CDR3 DNA: TGTGCCATCAACCCTGGCGAGGGAGCAGGCTACACCTTC.

The chain employs TRBV7-9 and TRBJ1-5; no definite D call. Germline CDR1 and CDR2: SEHNR and FQNEAQ (reference sequence). CDR3 length: 14 amino acids. Trimming cost V 3 bases and J 5 bases, with 11 bases left between them. CDR3 sequence (DNA): TGTGCCAGCAGCTTGGGAGACGGTCATCAGCCCCAGCATTTT. Its translation: CASSLGDGHQPQHF.

The V gene is TRBV30, the J gene TRBJ2-2; TRBD1 agrees at 7 bases. The CDR3 is 16 amino acids. V trimming: 0 bases; J trimming: 1 base; junction bases outside the gene matches: 5. Germline V gene data show CDR1 as GTSNPN and CDR2 as SVGIG (reference sequence). In nucleotides, the CDR3 is TGTGCCTGGAGTGTAAAGGGGGCGTGGAACACCGGGGAGCTGTTTTTT. Amino acid sequence: CAWSVKGAWNTGELFF.